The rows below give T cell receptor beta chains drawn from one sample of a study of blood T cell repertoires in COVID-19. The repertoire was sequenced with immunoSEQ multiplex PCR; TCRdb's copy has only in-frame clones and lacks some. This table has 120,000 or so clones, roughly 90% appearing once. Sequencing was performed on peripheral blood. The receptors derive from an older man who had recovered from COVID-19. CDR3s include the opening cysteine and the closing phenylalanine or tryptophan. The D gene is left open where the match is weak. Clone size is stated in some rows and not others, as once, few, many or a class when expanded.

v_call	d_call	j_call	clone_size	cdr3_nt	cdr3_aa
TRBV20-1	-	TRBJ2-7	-	TGCAGTGCTAGTCTGCGGGGCATGAAGCAGTACTTC	CSASLRGMKQYF
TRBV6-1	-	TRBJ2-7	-	TGTGCCAGCAGTGAAATCGTCGGCGAGCAGTACTTC	CASSEIVGEQYF
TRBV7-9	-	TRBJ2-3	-	TGTGCCAGTAGGGGCTTACAAGATACGCAGTATTTT	CASRGLQDTQYF
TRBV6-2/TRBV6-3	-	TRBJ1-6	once	TGTGCCAGCAGTCGGAGCGGCAATAATTCACCCCTCCACTTT	CASSRSGNNSPLHF
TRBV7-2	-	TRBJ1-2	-	TGTGGGTCGCGCTGGGAGGCCCAGGGTGGCTACACCTTC	CGSRWEAQGGYTF
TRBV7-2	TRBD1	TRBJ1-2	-	TGTGCCAGCAGCTCAGGGGGCTCGAACTATGGCTACACCTTC	CASSSGGSNYGYTF
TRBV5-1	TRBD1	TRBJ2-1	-	TGCGCCAGCAGCTTGGACAGGGGGCTCGGTAATGAGCAGTTCTTC	CASSLDRGLGNEQFF
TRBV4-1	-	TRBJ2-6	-	TGCGCCAGCAGCCAACCCCGGTCCTCTGGGGCCAACGTCCTGACTTTC	CASSQPRSSGANVLTF
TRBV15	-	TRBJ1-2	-	TGTGCCACCAATAGAGGGAGGGGGGTCGGTGGCTACACCTTC	CATNRGRGVGGYTF
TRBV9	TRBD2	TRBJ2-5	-	TGTGCCAGCAGCCCGGGACTAGCGGGAGGGCCGTGGGAGACCCAGTACTTC	CASSPGLAGGPWETQYF
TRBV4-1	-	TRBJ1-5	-	TGCGCCAGCAGCCAACGGCAGGGTAGCAATCAGCCCCAGCATTTT	CASSQRQGSNQPQHF
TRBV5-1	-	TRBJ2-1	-	TGCGCCAGCAGCCCTCTTAGCGGTAGCTCCTACAATGAGCAGTTCTTC	CASSPLSGSSYNEQFF
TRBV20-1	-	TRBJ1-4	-	TGCAGTGCTAGTTCCGGGGGGCAAGATAATGAAAAACTGTTTTTT	CSASSGGQDNEKLFF
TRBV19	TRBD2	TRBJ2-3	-	TGTGCCAGTAGTGGGGGGGTTAGTCGGGGCACAGATACGCAGTATTTT	CASSGGVSRGTDTQYF
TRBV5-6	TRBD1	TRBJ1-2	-	TGTGCCAGCATCCGACAGGGGTATGGCTACACCTTC	CASIRQGYGYTF
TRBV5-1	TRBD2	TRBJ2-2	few	TGCGCCAGCAGCCCTGGAGCGGGAGATAACACCGGGGAGCTGTTTTTT	CASSPGAGDNTGELFF
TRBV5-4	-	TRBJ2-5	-	TGTGCCAGCAGCTTTTCAGGGAGGTACCAAGAGACCCAGTACTTC	CASSFSGRYQETQYF
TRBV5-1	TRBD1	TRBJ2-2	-	TGCGCCAGCAGCGGACAGGGGCTCGCGAACACCGGGGAGCTGTTTTTT	CASSGQGLANTGELFF
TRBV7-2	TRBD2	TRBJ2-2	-	TGTGCCAGCAGCTTCCTAGCGGGGGCCTATTTCAACACCGGGGAGCTGTTTTTT	CASSFLAGAYFNTGELFF
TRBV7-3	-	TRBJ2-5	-	TGTGCCAGCAGCATAGGACCCAGGGTAGAAGAGACCCAGTACTTC	CASSIGPRVEETQYF
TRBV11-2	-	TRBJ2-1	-	TGTGCCAGCAGCACTACTGCTAGCTCCTACAATGAGCAGTTCTTC	CASSTTASSYNEQFF
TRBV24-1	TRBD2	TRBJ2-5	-	TGTGCCACCAGTGATTCTCGACAGACTAGCTCGGGTGGAGAGACCCAGTACTTC	CATSDSRQTSSGGETQYF
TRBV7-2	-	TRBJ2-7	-	TGTGCCAGCAGCTCGTTTAGATTGTACGAGCAGTACTTC	CASSSFRLYEQYF
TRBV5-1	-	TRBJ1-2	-	TGCGCCAGCAGCTTGGCCGGGAGGAACTATGGCTACACCTTC	CASSLAGRNYGYTF
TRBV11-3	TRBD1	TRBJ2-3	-	TGTGCCAGCAGCTCTGGAGGACAGGGGCAAGGAGATACGCAGTATTTT	CASSSGGQGQGDTQYF
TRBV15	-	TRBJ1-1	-	TGTGCCACCAGCATGAGGACAAGACTGAACACTGAAGCTTTCTTT	CATSMRTRLNTEAFF
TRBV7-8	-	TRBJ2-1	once	TGTGCCAGCAGCTATATCAGAGCGGCCAATGAGCAGTTCTTC	CASSYIRAANEQFF
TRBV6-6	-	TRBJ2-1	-	TGTGCCAGCAGTTCTCAGGACAGACCTTCAAATGAGCAGTTCTTC	CASSSQDRPSNEQFF
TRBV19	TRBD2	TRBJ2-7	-	TGTGCCAGTAGTCTCTCGGGACTAGCGGTTTACGAGCAGTACTTC	CASSLSGLAVYEQYF
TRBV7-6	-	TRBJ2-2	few	TGTGCCAGCAGCTTTAGTTCCGGGTTGAACGGGGAGCTGTTTTTT	CASSFSSGLNGELFF
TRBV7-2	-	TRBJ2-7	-	TGTGCCAGCAGCGTCCGGGTCTACTACGAGCAGTACTTC	CASSVRVYYEQYF
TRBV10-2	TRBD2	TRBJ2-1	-	TGCGCCAGCCGATCGGGAGCGGGGGGCACCTACAATGAGCAGTTCTTC	CASRSGAGGTYNEQFF
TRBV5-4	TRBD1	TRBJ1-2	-	TGTGCCAGCAGCCCGGGACAGGGGGGATCTTACTATGGCTACACCTTC	CASSPGQGGSYYGYTF
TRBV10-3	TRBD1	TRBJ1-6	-	TGTGCCATCAGTGAACTACAGGGGGATAGCTCCTATAATTCACCCCTCCACTTT	CAISELQGDSSYNSPLHF
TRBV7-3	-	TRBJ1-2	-	TGTGCCAGCAGCTTAACTAGGACAACCCCCCAGAAGTACACCTTC	CASSLTRTTPQKYTF
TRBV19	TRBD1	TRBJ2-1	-	TGTGCCAGTAGGCGACAGGGGGCAAACAATGAGCAGTTCTTC	CASRRQGANNEQFF
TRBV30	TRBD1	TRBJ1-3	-	TGTGCCTGGAGTGAATACAGGGGGCGCGTGACTGGAAACACCATATATTTT	CAWSEYRGRVTGNTIYF
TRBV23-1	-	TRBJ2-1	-	TGCGCCAGCAGTCTGGCTAGCAGGTACAATGAGCAGTTCTTC	CASSLASRYNEQFF
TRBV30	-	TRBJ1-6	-	TGTGCCTGGAGTAGAGCGGGAACTCGCTCCTATAATTCACCCCTCCACTTT	CAWSRAGTRSYNSPLHF